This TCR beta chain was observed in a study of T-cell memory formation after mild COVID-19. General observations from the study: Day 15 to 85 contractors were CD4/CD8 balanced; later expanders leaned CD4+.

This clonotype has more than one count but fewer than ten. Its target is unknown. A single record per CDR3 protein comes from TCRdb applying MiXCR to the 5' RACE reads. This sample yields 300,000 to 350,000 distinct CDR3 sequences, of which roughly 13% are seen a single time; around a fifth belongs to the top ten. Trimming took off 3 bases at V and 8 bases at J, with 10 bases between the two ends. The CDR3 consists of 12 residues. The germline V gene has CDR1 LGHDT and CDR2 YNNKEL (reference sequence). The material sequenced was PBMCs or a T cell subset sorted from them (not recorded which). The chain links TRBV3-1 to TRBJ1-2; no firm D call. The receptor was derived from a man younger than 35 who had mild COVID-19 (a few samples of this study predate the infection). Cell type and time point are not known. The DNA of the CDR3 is TGTGCCAGCAGCCAGGGTGAGAGCGGCTACACCTTC. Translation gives CASSQGESGYTF.